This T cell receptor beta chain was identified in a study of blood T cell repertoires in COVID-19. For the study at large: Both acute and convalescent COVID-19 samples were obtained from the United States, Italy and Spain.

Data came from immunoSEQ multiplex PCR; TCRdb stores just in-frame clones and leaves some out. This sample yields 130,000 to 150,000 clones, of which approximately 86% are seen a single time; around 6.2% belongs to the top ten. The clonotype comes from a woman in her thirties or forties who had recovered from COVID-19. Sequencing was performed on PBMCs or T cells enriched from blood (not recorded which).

The CDR3 sequence is CAWSTGAGGPVAEQYF. The CDR3 bases are TGTGCCTGGAGTACTGGGGCAGGGGGCCCGGTGGCCGAGCAGTACTTC. The rearrangement joins TRBV30 to TRBJ2-7; 8 bases agree with TRBD1. With V trimmed by 2 bases and J by 6 bases, 15 bases remained unmatched. The CDR3 is 16 amino acids. Germline V gene data show CDR1 as GTSNPN and CDR2 as SVGIG (reference sequence).